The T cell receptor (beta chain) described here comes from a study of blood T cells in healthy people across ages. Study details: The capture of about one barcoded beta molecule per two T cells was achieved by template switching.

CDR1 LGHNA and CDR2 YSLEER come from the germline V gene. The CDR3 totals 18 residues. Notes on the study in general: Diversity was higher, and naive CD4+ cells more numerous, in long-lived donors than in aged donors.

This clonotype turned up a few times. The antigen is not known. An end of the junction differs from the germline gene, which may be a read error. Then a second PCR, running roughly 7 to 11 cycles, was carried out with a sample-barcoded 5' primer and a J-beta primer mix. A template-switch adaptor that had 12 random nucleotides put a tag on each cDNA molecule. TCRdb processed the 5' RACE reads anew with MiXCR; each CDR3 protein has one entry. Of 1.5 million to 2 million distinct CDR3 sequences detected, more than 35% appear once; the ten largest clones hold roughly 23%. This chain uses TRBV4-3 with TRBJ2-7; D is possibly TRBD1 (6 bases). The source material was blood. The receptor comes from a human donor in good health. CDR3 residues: CGSSQGTSVPGDPYEQYF. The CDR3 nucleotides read TGCGGCAGCAGCCAGGGGACGAGTGTCCCAGGGGATCCCTACGAGCAGTACTTC.